This T cell receptor beta chain was recorded in a study of molecular identifiers for immune sequencing clone quantification (dated by TCRdb to the late 2010s). Background for the entire study: For a replicate experiment, RNA from about 20,000 or 100,000 naive CD8 T cells was divided into five aliquots, of which four were sequenced. This methods study benchmarked molecular-identifier clustering-based TCR repertoire sequencing (MIDCIRS) and TCR RNA copy counting, using CD8 T cells to do so.

Libraries of naive CD8 T cells were generated from roughly 20,000 to 1,000,000 sorted cells, with 10%, 30% or 50% of the purified RNA used. On a BD FACSAria II, naive CD8 T cells were FACS-sorted as CD8+CD4-CCR7+CD45RA+ and collected into RLT Plus buffer. Ten to eleven TCR copies' worth of Jurkat RNA were spiked into roughly 20,000-1,000,000 naive CD8 T cell samples to test detection sensitivity. Enrichment of CD8 T cells was performed with RosetteSep CD8+ T Cell Enrichment Cocktail and Ficoll-Paque, after which ACK red cell lysis was carried out. Library generation was performed with PCR. The listed sequencing device is NextSeq 500. Bulk TCR libraries were prepared as previously described, using TCR primers listed in Table S5. The Qiagen AllPrep DNA/RNA kit was used to purify total RNA. Before any analysis, reads coming from multiple sequencing runs of the same library were combined into one pool. In the authors' own workflow: Reads were retained only if the reads had an exact TCR constant sequence, and the retained reads were trimmed to 150 nt and grouped according to their 12-nt molecular barcodes. Within each barcode group, reads were sub-clustered at a 15% Levenshtein threshold, and quality-weighted consensus sequences were built per RNA molecule. Non-functional sequences were filtered out, along with any lower-count sequence sitting one edit away from another sequence. Barcode sub-clusters with fewer than 20% of the maximum read count were removed, based on fitting two negative binomial distributions. TCRdb reprocessing: public reads trimmed at Q25 with fastp, clones called with MiXCR, in-frame beta chains kept. CDR3 protein sequences are deduplicated, and each keeps its most common genes and DNA. TCRdb, not the authors, supplied the V and J calls. For this sample the table gives approximately 550,000 distinct CDR3 sequences, of which roughly 24% were detected only once. The top ten clonotypes cover over 0.6% of the sample.

Looking up the germline V gene yields CDR1 MNHEY and CDR2 SVGEGT. The CDR3 runs 13 amino acids, cysteine and phenylalanine included. Only the CDR3 portion is preserved as DNA: 39 bases, with reading frame beginning at the first base. Deletion took 1 base off V and 8 bases off J, with a span of 9 bases between the germline ends. On this clonotype: This clone's antigen is unknown. No base-level quality is on record; no much larger clone is a single base apart.

Overall study outcomes, separate from this receptor: Even against a background of some 1 million naive CD8 T cells, spiked-in Jurkat TCR RNA amounting to a single cell's worth was reported to be detectable. Spiked-in Jurkat TCR RNA (about ten copies' worth), which is not part of the donor repertoire, was contained in the naive libraries. When barcode sub-clustering was not used, chimeric consensus sequences inflated TCR diversity, with chimeras reaching as high as 47%. Modeling estimated 2.5 to 3 recovered TCR RNA copies per cell, compared with approximately 10 by digital PCR, which implies about 30% capture efficiency. Identical TCR molecules sharing a barcode could cause highly expanded clone sizes to be underestimated. In CMV-specific effector cells, over 98% of molecules were held by clones above 20 RNA copies, whereas under 1% of molecules were held by such clones in naive cells.

This receptor chain uses TRBV6-2 or TRBV6-3 and TRBJ2-4; no D gene call is confident. The sequencing input was naive CD8+ T cells from blood, with Jurkat cell RNA spiked in. The cell subset or site label, read with the paper, signifies: FACS-sorted CD8+CD4-CCR7+CD45RA+ naive T cells. This receptor was identified in a human donor in good health. Some libraries in this study had Jurkat cell RNA spiked in. For the CDR3, the sequence is CASSYYDLDIQYF. The DNA is TGTGCCAGCAGTTACTATGACCTGGACATTCAGTACTTC.